The table lists the clone carrying this TCR beta chain with many counts. The sample originates from a study of regulatory T cells in long-lasting Graves disease. V was clipped by 3 bases and J by 1 base, with 15 bases between them. Germline V gene lookup returns CDR1 KGHSH and CDR2 LQKENI. This CDR3 contains 16 residues. Regarding time point: newly diagnosed GD, antithyroid drugs for less than 3 months. The TCR library was made from RNA that had been extracted from PBMCs in TRIzol. HTBI primers from iRepertoire and Arm-PCR of CDR3 regions yielded the TCR beta libraries. TCRdb re-called the multiplex PCR reads with MiXCR, one entry per CDR3 protein. Of about 530,000 distinct CDR3 sequences detected, 15% to 20% appear once; the ten largest clones hold around 25%. The same specimen was also included in a second study, on T cells in Graves' hyperthyroidism and ophthalmopathy.

The specimen comprised peripheral blood mononuclear cells (PBMCs), sampled at new diagnosis, from a patient treated with antithyroid drugs. The chain couples TRBV18 to TRBJ1-1; D gene unclear. The receptor was derived from a woman in her forties or fifties with Graves disease. In DNA, the CDR3 is TGTGCCAGCTCACCGAGACAATCCGGGCAGAACACTGAAGCTTTCTTT. This sequence encodes CASSPRQSGQNTEAFF.